This TCR beta chain was observed in a study of shared clonotypes between healthy human individuals. This clone has just one count. TCRdb keeps only in-frame clones here, not all; method: immunoSEQ multiplex PCR. Here the sample spans 1.5 million to 2.5 million clones, roughly 95% being singletons. Positive CCR7 selection of CD45RO-negative cells yielded the naive CD8 cells, and terminally differentiated effector memory CD45RA+ cells were excluded. V lost 4 bases, J lost 3 bases, and 6 bases stayed unmatched. This CDR3 is 14 amino acids long. Germline V lookup: CDR1 MGHRA, CDR2 YSYEKL. This clonotype originated in a man aged 18 to 30 in good health. The rearrangement joins TRBV4-1 to TRBJ2-7; 7 bases line up with TRBD2. Sequencing input: naive CD8+ T cells sorted from blood. This CDR3 reads CASSPRAGDYEQYF. The CDR3 DNA reads TGCGCCAGCAGCCCCCGGGCGGGAGACTACGAGCAGTACTTC.